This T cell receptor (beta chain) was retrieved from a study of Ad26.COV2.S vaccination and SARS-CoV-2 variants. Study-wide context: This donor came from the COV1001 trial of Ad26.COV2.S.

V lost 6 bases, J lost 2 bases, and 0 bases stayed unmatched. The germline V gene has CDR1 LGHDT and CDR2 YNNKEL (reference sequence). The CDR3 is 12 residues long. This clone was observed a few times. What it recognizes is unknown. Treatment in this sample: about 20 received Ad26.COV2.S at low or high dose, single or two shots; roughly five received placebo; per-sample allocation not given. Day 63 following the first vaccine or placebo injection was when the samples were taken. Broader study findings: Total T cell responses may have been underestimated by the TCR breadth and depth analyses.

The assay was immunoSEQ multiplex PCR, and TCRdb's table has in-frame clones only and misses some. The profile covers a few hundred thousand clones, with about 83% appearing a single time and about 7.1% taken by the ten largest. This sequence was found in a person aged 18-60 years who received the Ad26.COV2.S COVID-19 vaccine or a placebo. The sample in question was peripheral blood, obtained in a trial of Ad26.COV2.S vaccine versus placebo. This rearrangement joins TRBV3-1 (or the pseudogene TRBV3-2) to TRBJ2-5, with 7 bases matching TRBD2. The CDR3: CASRGLQETQYF. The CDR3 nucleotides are TGTGCCAGCAGGGGACTACAAGAGACCCAGTACTTC.